These T cell receptor beta chains were read from a single sample in a study of shared clonotypes between healthy human individuals. Profiled with immunoSEQ multiplex PCR; TCRdb holds only in-frame clones, not every one. The table shows around 2.1 million clones, with about 92% occurring only once. The material sequenced was naive CD8+ T cells from PBMCs. The receptors were gathered from a young man in good health. Some clones in this sample may be carry-over from other donors' samples. Each CDR3 is given with its conserved first and last residue. D genes are given only for firm matches. Size tells how often a clone was seen (once, few, many) or the class of an expanded clone, and some rows leave it out.

CDR3 protein,CDR3 DNA,D gene,V gene,clone size,J gene
CASIGQGNTEAFF,TGTGCCAGCATAGGGCAGGGGAACACTGAAGCTTTCTTT,-,TRBV2,once,TRBJ1-1
CASSHTGQGSRTYEQYF,TGTGCCAGCAGCCATACAGGACAGGGGTCACGGACCTACGAGCAGTACTTC,TRBD1,TRBV7-9,once,TRBJ2-7
CASSPWGALNEQFF,TGTGCCAGCAGCCCATGGGGGGCCCTCAATGAGCAGTTCTTC,-,TRBV7-3,-,TRBJ2-1
CASLMTGNTEAFF,TGTGCCAGCCTTATGACAGGGAACACTGAAGCTTTCTTT,-,TRBV27,-,TRBJ1-1
CASSLLAETITDTQYF,TGTGCCAGCAGTTTGTTAGCGGAGACTATCACAGATACGCAGTATTTT,-,TRBV6-5,-,TRBJ2-3
CASSLGGGGGETQYF,TGTGCCAGCAGCTTGGGAGGCGGAGGAGGTGAGACCCAGTACTTC,-,TRBV5-4,-,TRBJ2-5
CASSNIKFRDREIQPQHF,TGTGCCAGCAGTAACATAAAATTCCGGGACAGGGAGATTCAGCCCCAGCATTTT,TRBD1,TRBV27,once,TRBJ1-5
CASSQDRQGVAYNEQFF,TGTGCCAGCAGCCAAGACCGGCAGGGTGTCGCCTACAATGAGCAGTTCTTC,-,TRBV4-2,-,TRBJ2-1
CASSQGTPSSYEQYF,TGCGCCAGCAGCCAAGGGACACCGAGCTCCTACGAGCAGTACTTC,-,TRBV4-3,-,TRBJ2-7
CASTSTLRGPSTDTQYF,TGTGCCAGCACCTCCACCCTCAGGGGCCCTAGCACAGATACGCAGTATTTT,-,TRBV28,-,TRBJ2-3
CASSYLAGVPYNEQFF,TGTGCCAGCAGTTACCTAGCGGGAGTACCGTACAATGAGCAGTTCTTC,TRBD2,TRBV6-5,-,TRBJ2-1
CASSVWDAGWGQFF,TGTGCCAGCAGTGTGTGGGACGCCGGGTGGGGGCAGTTCTTC,-,TRBV2,-,TRBJ2-1
CASSVAPSGNYEQYF,TGTGCCAGCAGCGTAGCCCCTAGCGGAAACTACGAGCAGTACTTC,TRBD2,TRBV9,-,TRBJ2-7
CASSPELSSGRYQFF,TGCGCCAGCAGCCCTGAGCTTTCTAGCGGGAGGTATCAGTTCTTC,TRBD2,TRBV5-1,-,TRBJ2-1
CASSRNLGQEPDTQYF,TGTGCCAGCAGCCGAAACCTGGGACAGGAGCCAGATACGCAGTATTTT,TRBD1,TRBV28,-,TRBJ2-3
CASSQSPSGAYEQYF,TGCGCCAGCAGCCAATCGCCTAGCGGGGCCTACGAGCAGTACTTC,TRBD2,TRBV4-3,-,TRBJ2-7
CASSARRPRLAGWGETQYF,TGTGCCAGCAGTGCCCGAAGGCCACGACTAGCGGGATGGGGGGAGACCCAGTACTTC,TRBD2,TRBV6-1,-,TRBJ2-5
CATQDVEKLFF,TGTGCCACTCAGGACGTTGAAAAACTGTTTTTT,-,TRBV2,-,TRBJ1-4
CASSPSQGMETQYF,TGTGCCAGCAGCCCTTCCCAGGGGATGGAGACCCAGTACTTC,-,TRBV11-2,-,TRBJ2-5
CASSGAANSGNTIYF,TGTGCCAGCAGCGGGGCGGCGAACTCTGGAAACACCATATATTTT,-,TRBV9,-,TRBJ1-3
CASSFGTSGRKDNEQFF,TGTGCCAGCAGCTTCGGGACTAGCGGGAGAAAGGACAATGAGCAGTTCTTC,TRBD2,TRBV7-2,-,TRBJ2-1
CASSPRGTLKSTYNEQFF,TGTGCCAGCTCACCACGGGGCACCTTAAAATCAACCTACAATGAGCAGTTCTTC,-,TRBV18,-,TRBJ2-1
CASRQRYGNTEAFF,TGTGCCAGCAGACAAAGGTATGGGAACACTGAAGCTTTCTTT,-,TRBV27,once,TRBJ1-1
CASSLEVSTDTQYF,TGTGCCAGCAGCCTGGAGGTGAGCACAGATACGCAGTATTTT,-,TRBV7-9,-,TRBJ2-3
CASSPIGRGSDAFF,TGTGCCAGCAGCCCCATCGGGCGGGGGTCCGACGCTTTCTTT,-,TRBV25-1,-,TRBJ1-1
CASSLGTGGVQPQHF,TGTGCCAGCAGCTTGGGGACAGGGGGCGTTCAGCCCCAGCATTTT,TRBD1,TRBV11-2,once,TRBJ1-5
CASSLMGQLQETQYF,TGCGCCAGCAGCCTTATGGGACAGCTACAAGAGACCCAGTACTTC,TRBD1,TRBV5-1,-,TRBJ2-5
CASSEASVGSNQPQHF,TGTGCCAGCAGCGAGGCCAGTGTGGGGAGCAATCAGCCCCAGCATTTT,-,TRBV7-9,once,TRBJ1-5
CASSFGTSVGEQYF,TGTGCCAGCAGTTTCGGGACTAGCGTGGGCGAGCAGTACTTC,TRBD2,TRBV27,-,TRBJ2-7
CASSGILPRADTQYF,TGTGCCAGCAGTGGCATATTACCGAGGGCAGATACGCAGTATTTT,-,TRBV2,-,TRBJ2-3
CATPGEFAEAFF,TGTGCCACCCCTGGGGAGTTCGCTGAAGCTTTCTTT,-,TRBV11-3,-,TRBJ1-1
CASSSGQGYNEQFF,TGTGCCAGCAGTTCTGGACAGGGCTACAATGAGCAGTTCTTC,TRBD1,TRBV27,-,TRBJ2-1
CASSLGAGGNQPQHF,TGTGCCAGCAGCTTGGGGGCAGGGGGCAATCAGCCCCAGCATTTT,-,TRBV5-6,-,TRBJ1-5
CAWSVREGLYEQYF,TGTGCCTGGAGTGTAAGGGAGGGCCTGTACGAGCAGTACTTC,TRBD2,TRBV30,-,TRBJ2-7
CASSEGTAGANVLTF,TGCGCCAGCAGCGAAGGTACGGCTGGGGCCAACGTCCTGACTTTC,-,TRBV4-3,-,TRBJ2-6
CASSEFGLNTGELFF,TGCGCCAGCAGTGAGTTTGGACTCAACACCGGGGAGCTGTTTTTT,-,TRBV10-1,-,TRBJ2-2
CASSFSQSYGYTF,TGTGCCAGCAGTTTCTCGCAGTCCTATGGCTACACCTTC,-,TRBV28,-,TRBJ1-2
CASSLAKDNEQFF,TGTGCCAGCAGCTTAGCGAAAGACAATGAGCAGTTCTTC,-,TRBV7-8,once,TRBJ2-1
CASSYRTSLGTGELFF,TGTGCCAGCAGCTATAGGACTAGCTTGGGGACCGGGGAGCTGTTTTTT,TRBD2,TRBV7-8,-,TRBJ2-2
CASSANYPGQGSIANYGYTF,TGTGCCAGCAGCGCAAATTATCCGGGACAGGGGTCCATCGCTAACTATGGCTACACCTTC,TRBD1,TRBV9,-,TRBJ1-2
CASKASDTQYF,TGTGCCAGCAAAGCCTCAGATACGCAGTATTTT,-,TRBV6-5,-,TRBJ2-3
CASSLRPAGAEAFF,TGTGCCAGCAGTTTACGACCGGCTGGGGCTGAAGCTTTCTTT,-,TRBV28,-,TRBJ1-1
CASSYTATSGSFGDTQYF,TGTGCCAGCAGCTACACGGCGACTAGCGGGAGTTTCGGGGATACGCAGTATTTT,TRBD2,TRBV9,-,TRBJ2-3
CAISDPAAGELFF,TGTGCCATCAGTGACCCAGCGGCCGGGGAGCTGTTTTTT,-,TRBV10-3,-,TRBJ2-2
CASSLGGTYEQYF,TGTGCCAGCAGTTTGGGCGGGACGTACGAGCAGTACTTC,-,TRBV27,-,TRBJ2-7
CASSLREPYEQYF,TGTGCCAGCAGCTTAAGGGAACCCTACGAGCAGTACTTC,-,TRBV11-2,-,TRBJ2-7
CASSLGTGGRYEQYF,TGTGCCAGCAGCTTAGGTACAGGGGGCCGGTACGAGCAGTACTTC,TRBD1,TRBV5-4,-,TRBJ2-7
CAINFNNEQFF,TGTGCCATCAATTTCAACAATGAGCAGTTCTTC,-,TRBV10-3,-,TRBJ2-1
CASSPRQAVLVEAFF,TGCGCCAGCAGCCCCCGACAGGCCGTATTGGTTGAAGCTTTCTTT,-,TRBV4-3,-,TRBJ1-1
CASSGGDSGGELFF,TGTGCCAGCAGCGGAGGGGACTCGGGAGGGGAGCTGTTTTTT,-,TRBV9,-,TRBJ2-2